The 28 T cell receptor beta chains listed next were all sequenced from one sample in a study of vaccination and CD4 T cells after COVID-19. Treatment described: approximately nine-day PBMC culture with coronavirus spike peptide pools or control peptides (ViraFEST assay). Their antigen targets remain unknown. The assay that was used to sequence DNA from cultured CD4+ T cells was the Oncomine TCR Beta short-read assay. From the PCR reads, TCRdb called clonotypes with MiXCR, one entry per CDR3 protein. The repertoire holds roughly 14,000 distinct CDR3 sequences, with approximately 45% as singletons. Sequenced sample: cultured CD4+ T cells from blood. Source of these receptors: a human donor with COVID-19.

By its share, this clonotype is medium-sized. The rearrangement uses TRBV27 and TRBJ2-3, with 7 positions matching TRBD1. V lost 2 bases, J lost 2 bases, and 7 bases stayed unmatched. This CDR3 is built from 16 residues. Germline loops: CDR1 MNHEY, CDR2 SMNVEV (reference sequence). The CDR3 sequence is CASSLPGTATTDTQYF. The DNA for the CDR3 is TGTGCCAGCAGTTTACCCGGGACAGCTACCACAGATACGCAGTATTTT.

This clonotype was seen more than once but under ten times. V gene TRBV7-6 combines with J gene TRBJ2-5; the D is unclear. This CDR3 has 12 residues. Germline CDR1 is SGHVS and CDR2 is FNYEAQ. Trimming shortened V by 0 bases and J by 5 bases, and 4 bases separated the two germline ends. DNA for the CDR3: TGTGCCAGCAGCTTAGCGAGTGAGACCCAGTACTTC. This sequence encodes CASSLASETQYF.

Regarding this clonotype: The final CDR3 position lacks the conserved phenylalanine or tryptophan, pointing to a likely read error. The DNA is omitted, as the CDR3 cannot be located on it reliably, and the CDR3 follows TCRdb's listing. This sequence joins TRBV21-1 and TRBJ2-3; the DNA was not used to check the table's D call, TRBD1. TRBV21-1 is shown as a pseudogene. Termini included, the CDR3 measures 9 amino acids. CDR3 protein: CASSKVTGL.

The rearrangement joins TRBV6-1 to TRBJ1-6, with 10 bases identical to TRBD1. V lost 10 bases to trimming and J lost 12 bases; unmatched junction nucleotides: 12. Germline V gives CDR1 MNHNS, CDR2 SASEGT. This CDR3 spans 14 amino acids. The CDR3 protein is CAIQRGQGDLPLHF. CDR3 DNA sequence: TGTGCCATTCAGAGAGGACAGGGGGATTTACCCCTCCACTTT.

V is TRBV15 and J is TRBJ2-5, with unresolved D. V gave up 0 bases and J gave up 2 bases, with 10 bases separating them. CDR3 length: 15 residues. Germline assignment: CDR1 LNHNV and CDR2 YYDKDF (reference sequence). The CDR3 protein is CATSRDQGRQETQYF. The CDR3 DNA follows: TGTGCCACCAGCAGAGATCAAGGGCGTCAAGAGACCCAGTACTTC.

This chain uses TRBV6-1 with TRBJ1-5; D might be TRBD1 (6 bases). Trimming cost V 6 bases and J 5 bases, with 11 bases left between them. The CDR3 contains 13 residues. In germline, CDR1 is MNHNS, CDR2 SASEGT. The CDR3 DNA is TGTGCCAGCAGAAGGGGGGTAGATCAGCCCCAGCATTTT. Residues: CASRRGVDQPQHF.

V is TRBV6-2 or TRBV6-3 and J is TRBJ1-6; 9 nucleotides match TRBD1. The CDR3 sequence is 15 residues long. Trimming removed 5 bases from V and 10 bases from J; junction bases left unmatched: 9. Per the germline V gene, CDR1 is MNHEY and CDR2 is SVGEGT. For the CDR3, the DNA is TGTGCCAGCAGTAAACAGGGGGCGCGCGACTCACCCCTCCACTTT. Translated: CASSKQGARDSPLHF.

The rearrangement links TRBV6-1 to TRBJ2-2, with 7 positions matching TRBD2. CDR1 is MNHNS, CDR2 SASEGT, per germline. The CDR3 extends over 17 amino acids. With 5 bases clipped from V and 0 bases from J, the junction kept 9 bases outside the gene matches. The DNA of the CDR3 is TGTGCCAGCAGTATCCAACTAGCGAAGGCGAACACCGGGGAGCTGTTTTTT. Protein: CASSIQLAKANTGELFF.

The V gene is TRBV20-1, the J gene TRBJ2-1, with TRBD1 identical over 8 bases. There are 15 residues in the CDR3. Per the germline V gene, CDR1 is DFQATT and CDR2 is SNEGSKA (reference sequence). J gave up 4 bases and V 4 bases, and 9 bases lay outside the gene matches. The CDR3 here is CSATETGTGYNEQFF. The CDR3 coding sequence is TGCAGTGCTACAGAGACCGGGACAGGATACAATGAGCAGTTCTTC.

The CDR3 nucleotides read TGTGCCAGCAGCTCACGGAGATGGACAGACCCGAGTATGCAAAACATTCAGTACTTC. Its protein is CASSSRRWTDPSMQNIQYF. The chain couples TRBV7-8 to TRBJ2-4, with D perhaps matching TRBD1 (6 bases). V was clipped by 4 bases and J by 5 bases, with 27 bases between them. Germline assignment: CDR1 SGHVS and CDR2 FQNEAQ. This CDR3 has 19 residues.

Comments on this clonotype: A junction boundary mismatches the germline segment, possibly from a read error. This rearrangement joins TRBV7-2 to TRBJ1-5, with 9 bases lining up with TRBD1. CDR1 and CDR2 from the germline V gene are SGHTA and FQGNSA. The CDR3 length is 15 residues. The CDR3 region is CASSLRQGGNHPQHF. The CDR3 region has the DNA TGTGCCAGCAGCTTACGACAGGGGGGGAATCATCCCCAGCATTTT.

The chain links TRBV28 to TRBJ1-5; D ambiguous. CDR1 is MDHEN, CDR2 SYDVKM, per germline. Trimming took off 3 bases at V and 0 bases at J, with 9 bases between the two ends. This CDR3 has 15 residues. For the CDR3, the DNA is TGTGCCAGCAGTTTCGACGGTCGTAGCAATCAGCCCCAGCATTTT. Translation: CASSFDGRSNQPQHF.

The genes are TRBV5-6 and TRBJ2-2; tentatively, D is TRBD2 (5 bases). The length of the CDR3 is 13 residues. Trimming removed 4 bases from V and 5 bases from J, with 9 bases in between. Germline V lookup: CDR1 SGHDT, CDR2 YYEEEE. The CDR3 spells CASSPRGTGELFF. CDR3 in DNA: TGTGCCAGCAGCCCCCGCGGGACCGGGGAGCTGTTTTTT.

This clonotype was counted between two and nine times. The CDR3: CASSITPGGGEETQYF. In DNA form, the CDR3 reads TGTGCCAGTAGTATTACCCCCGGGGGGGGGGAAGAGACCCAGTACTTC. The chain recombines TRBV19 with TRBJ2-5; 8 bases line up with TRBD2. The CDR3 runs 16 residues. The germline gives CDR1 LNHDA, CDR2 SQIVND (reference sequence). V shed 3 bases and J 3 bases; nucleotides not matched to a gene: 9.

This clonotype was seen only a few times. The chain has TRBV20-1 and TRBJ1-6; D may be TRBD1 (5 bases). V shed 3 bases and J shed 7 bases, with 7 bases lying between them. Germline V gene lookup returns CDR1 DFQATT and CDR2 SNEGSKA (reference sequence). The CDR3 covers 12 residues. CDR3 sequence: CSASRGNSPLHF. The CDR3 DNA is TGCAGTGCTAGTCGGGGGAATTCACCCCTCCACTTT.

This clonotype was found a few times. The gene calls are TRBV20-1 and TRBJ2-5; 7 positions match TRBD2. V lost 4 bases to trimming and J lost 2 bases; unmatched junction nucleotides: 7. The CDR3 sequence is 14 residues long. Germline-derived CDR1 and CDR2 are DFQATT and SNEGSKA (reference sequence). In DNA, the CDR3 is TGCAGTGCTACCCGGGGAGCGGGGCAAGAGACCCAGTACTTC. Its translation is CSATRGAGQETQYF.

The chain links TRBV27 to TRBJ2-7, with 8 bases fitting TRBD1. This CDR3 has 16 amino acids. With V trimmed by 3 bases and J by 0 bases, 7 bases remained unmatched. CDR1 is MNHEY, CDR2 SMNVEV, per germline (reference sequence). CDR3 in amino acids: CASSLDRAMSSYEQYF. DNA of the CDR3: TGTGCCAGCAGTTTGGACAGGGCGATGAGCTCCTACGAGCAGTACTTC.

The chain has TRBV7-2 and TRBJ1-5; 7 positions match TRBD1. The CDR3 sequence is 15 residues long. J lost 0 bases, V lost 5 bases, and 4 bases had no gene match. The germline CDR1 and CDR2 sequences are SGHTA and FQGNSA. CDR3: CASSPGGSSNQPQHF. In DNA, the CDR3 is TGTGCCAGCAGCCCAGGGGGTAGTAGCAATCAGCCCCAGCATTTT. The complete variable domain, with remaining parts taken from reference TRBV7-2 and TRBJ1-5, reads GAGVSQSPSNKVTEKGKDVELRCDPISGHTALYWYRQSLGQGLEFLIYFQGNSAPDKSGLPSDRFSAERTGGSVSTLTIQRTQQEDSAVYLCASSPGGSSNQPQHFGDGTRLSIL.

The rearrangement links TRBV7-9 to TRBJ1-1, with D unclear. CDR3 size: 12 residues. V was trimmed by 5 bases and J by 10 bases, leaving 14 bases between them. Germline V gene data show CDR1 as SEHNR and CDR2 as FQNEAQ (reference sequence). The CDR3, as DNA: TGTGCCAGCAGCCCCGTGGAGGGCCGAGCTTTCTTT. Translation gives CASSPVEGRAFF.

This chain links TRBV7-8 with TRBJ2-2, with TRBD2 matching over 12 bases. V lost 4 bases, J lost 2 bases, and 5 bases stayed unmatched. CDR1 and CDR2 (germline): SGHVS, FQNEAQ. The CDR3 length is 17 residues. CDR3 nucleotide sequence: TGTGCCAGCAGCTCTAGCGGGGGGGCCCGCAACACCGGGGAGCTGTTTTTT. It encodes CASSSSGGARNTGELFF.

This chain joins TRBV20-1 and TRBJ2-7; TRBD1 aligns across 8 bases. Losses at the gene ends were 1 base for V and 2 bases for J; bases not matched to a gene: 10. CDR3 length: 16 residues. Germline V gives CDR1 DFQATT, CDR2 SNEGSKA (reference sequence). The CDR3 region is CSARALLGQVTYEQYF. CDR3 nucleotides: TGCAGTGCTAGAGCCCTTCTGGGACAGGTAACCTACGAGCAGTACTTC.

This chain's CDR3 is CSASGGSTEAFF. In DNA form, the CDR3 reads TGCAGTGCTAGTGGGGGGAGCACTGAAGCTTTCTTT. The J gene is TRBJ1-1, the V gene TRBV20-1, with D possibly matching TRBD1 (5 bases). The CDR3 totals 12 residues. The germline CDR1 and CDR2 sequences are DFQATT and SNEGSKA (reference sequence). Trimming removed 3 bases at V and 4 bases at J, with 9 bases between.

This clonotype was seen a handful of times. The CDR3 protein is CSASRGRQAYEQYF. The CDR3 DNA is TGCAGTGCTAGCCGAGGGCGACAGGCCTACGAGCAGTACTTC. V is TRBV20-1 and J is TRBJ2-7; D possibly corresponds to TRBD1 (6 bases). V lost 3 bases and J lost 2, with 14 bases in between. From germline, CDR1 is DFQATT and CDR2 SNEGSKA (reference sequence). CDR3 length: 14 amino acids.

The V call is TRBV5-4, the J call TRBJ2-5; the match to TRBD2 covers 7 bases. This CDR3 contains 13 residues. Germline CDR1 and CDR2: SGHNT and YYREEE (reference sequence). V lost 4 bases, J lost 1 base, and 1 base stayed unmatched. CDR3 loop: CASSGGGQETQYF. CDR3 sequence (DNA): TGTGCCAGCAGCGGGGGGGGCCAAGAGACCCAGTACTTC.

This sequence joins TRBV20-1 and TRBJ2-3; D is ambiguous. V lost 6 bases and J lost 2, with 15 bases in between. The CDR3 totals 14 residues. The germline V gene has CDR1 DFQATT and CDR2 SNEGSKA (reference sequence). DNA for the CDR3: TGCAGTGCCCCACGACCGGGTATCACAGATACGCAGTATTTT. It translates to CSAPRPGITDTQYF.

The chain is built from TRBV7-2 and TRBJ1-5; no clear D. CDR3 length: 12 residues. CDR1 is SGHTA, CDR2 FQGNSA, per germline. The germline V and J ends were trimmed by 4 bases and 8 bases, with 9 bases remaining between them. CDR3 sequence (DNA): TGTGCCAGCAGCTCCCCCGGGGAGCCCCAGCATTTT. This encodes CASSSPGEPQHF.

This chain joins TRBV6-1 and TRBJ1-5; D is possibly TRBD1 (6 bases). Germline V gene lookup returns CDR1 MNHNS and CDR2 SASEGT. This CDR3 spans 15 amino acids. V was clipped by 6 bases and J by 1 base, with 13 bases between them. This chain's CDR3 is CASSQGTPSNQPQHF. The DNA for the CDR3 is TGTGCCAGCAGCCAGGGGACCCCGAGCAATCAGCCCCAGCATTTT.

The rearrangement uses TRBV6-5 and TRBJ2-2; D is perhaps TRBD1 (8 bases). CDR1 MNHEY and CDR2 SVGAGI come from the germline V gene. The CDR3 extends over 17 amino acids. The V end was cut by 2 bases, the J end by 3 bases, with 16 bases between. CDR3 coding DNA: TGTGCCAGCAGTTACCGTACAGGGGGGGCGTACACCGGGGAGCTGTTTTTT. Translation: CASSYRTGGAYTGELFF.